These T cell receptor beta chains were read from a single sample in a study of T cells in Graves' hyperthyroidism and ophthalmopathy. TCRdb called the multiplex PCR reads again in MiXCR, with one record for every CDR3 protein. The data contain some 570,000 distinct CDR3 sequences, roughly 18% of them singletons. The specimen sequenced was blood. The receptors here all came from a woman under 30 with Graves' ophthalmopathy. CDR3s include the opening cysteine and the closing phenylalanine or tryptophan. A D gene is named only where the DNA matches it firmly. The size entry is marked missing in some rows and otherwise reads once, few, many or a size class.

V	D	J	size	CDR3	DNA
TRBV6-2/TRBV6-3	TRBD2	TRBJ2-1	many	CASSYLSSGRSREQFF	TGTGCCAGCAGTTACCTATCTAGCGGGAGAAGTCGTGAGCAGTTCTTC
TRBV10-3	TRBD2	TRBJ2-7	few	CAISEAYSGRDSYEQYF	TGTGCCATCAGTGAGGCCTATAGCGGGCGCGACTCCTACGAGCAGTACTTC
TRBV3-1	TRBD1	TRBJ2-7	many	CASSPDRTGIEQYF	TGTGCCAGCAGCCCAGATAGGACAGGGATCGAGCAGTACTTC
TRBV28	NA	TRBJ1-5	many	CASSLSEDLWDQPQHF	TGTGCCAGCAGTTTATCCGAGGACTTGTGGGATCAGCCCCAGCATTTT
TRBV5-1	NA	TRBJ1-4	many	CASSPNGGYNEKLFF	TGCGCCAGCAGCCCCAACGGCGGATATAATGAAAAACTGTTTTTT
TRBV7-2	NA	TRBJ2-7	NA	CASSLTIYNEQYF	TGTGCCAGCAGCCTGACGATCTACAACGAGCAGTACTTC
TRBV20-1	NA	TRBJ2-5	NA	CSATEADSQETQYF	TGCAGTGCCACCGAAGCGGACAGCCAAGAGACCCAGTACTTC
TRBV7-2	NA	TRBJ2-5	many	CASSFSNGETQYF	TGTGCCAGCAGCTTCTCTAATGGCGAGACCCAGTACTTC
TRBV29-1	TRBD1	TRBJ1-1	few	CSGARGVEAFF	TGCAGCGGGGCCAGGGGGGTTGAAGCTTTCTTT
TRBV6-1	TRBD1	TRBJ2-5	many	CASSWDRGGVETQYF	TGTGCCAGCAGTTGGGACAGGGGAGGCGTGGAGACCCAGTACTTC
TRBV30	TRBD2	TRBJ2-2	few	CAWRFGTSGSTGELFF	TGTGCCTGGAGGTTCGGAACTAGCGGGAGCACCGGGGAGCTGTTTTTT
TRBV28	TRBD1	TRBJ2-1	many	CASSLQTGVRDYPYNEQFF	TGTGCCAGCAGTCTTCAGACAGGGGTCCGAGACTATCCCTACAATGAGCAGTTCTTC
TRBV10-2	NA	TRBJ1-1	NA	CASSESASKRAFF	TGCGCCAGCAGTGAGTCGGCCTCCAAAAGAGCTTTCTTT
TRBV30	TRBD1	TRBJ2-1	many	CAWTLNRGHEQFF	TGTGCCTGGACCCTAAACAGGGGACATGAGCAGTTCTTC
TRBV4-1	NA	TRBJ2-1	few	CASSRSANEQFF	TGCGCCAGCAGCCGCTCTGCGAATGAGCAGTTCTTC
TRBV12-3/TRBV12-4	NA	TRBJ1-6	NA	CASSPPTGSRSSPLHF	TGTGCCAGCAGCCCCCCGACAGGATCTCGGAGTTCACCCCTCCACTTT
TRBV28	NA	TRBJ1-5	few	CASSKGDSNQPQHF	TGTGCCAGCAGCAAAGGGGATAGCAATCAGCCCCAGCATTTT
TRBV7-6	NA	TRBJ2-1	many	CASSPRDQYNEQFF	TGTGCCAGCAGCCCCCGGGACCAGTACAATGAGCAGTTCTTC
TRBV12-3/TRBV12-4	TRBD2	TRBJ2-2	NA	CASSPRTSGGYTGELFF	TGTGCCAGCAGTCCCCGGACTAGCGGGGGATACACCGGGGAGCTGTTTTTT
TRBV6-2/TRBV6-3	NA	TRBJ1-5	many	CASSPPGYYQPQHF	TGTGCCAGCAGTCCACCGGGCTATTATCAGCCCCAGCATTTT
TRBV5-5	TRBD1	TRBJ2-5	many	CASRPDRGRQETQYF	TGTGCCAGCAGACCCGACAGGGGACGCCAAGAGACCCAGTACTTC
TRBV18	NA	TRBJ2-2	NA	CASSPLKTGELFF	TGTGCCAGCTCACCTCTCAAAACCGGGGAGCTGTTTTTT
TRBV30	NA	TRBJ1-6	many	CAWSAGLESPLHF	TGTGCCTGGAGTGCCGGGTTAGAGTCACCCCTCCACTTT
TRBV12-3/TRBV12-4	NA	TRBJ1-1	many	CASSFFAGRTEAFF	TGTGCCAGCAGTTTCTTCGCAGGAAGGACTGAAGCTTTCTTT
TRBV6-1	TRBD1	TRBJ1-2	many	CASSEDGTGLRGYTF	TGTGCCAGCAGTGAAGACGGGACAGGGCTACGTGGCTACACCTTC
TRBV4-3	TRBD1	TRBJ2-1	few	CASSQVRSRGSSYNEQFF	TGCGCCAGCAGCCAAGTTCGCAGCAGGGGGAGCTCCTACAATGAGCAGTTCTTC
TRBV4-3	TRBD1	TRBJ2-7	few	CASSQDGTDSYEQYF	TGCGCCAGCAGCCAAGACGGGACAGACTCCTACGAGCAGTACTTC
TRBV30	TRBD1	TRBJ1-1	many	CAWTGGPNTEAFF	TGTGCCTGGACAGGGGGCCCGAACACTGAAGCTTTCTTT
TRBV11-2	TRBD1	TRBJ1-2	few	CASSSPVGDRANYGYTF	TGTGCCAGCAGCTCTCCGGTGGGGGACAGAGCTAACTATGGCTACACCTTC
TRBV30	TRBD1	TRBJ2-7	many	CAWSGHSDRGIYEQYF	TGTGCCTGGAGTGGACACTCGGACAGGGGGATCTACGAGCAGTACTTC
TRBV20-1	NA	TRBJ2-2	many	CSARQSNTGELFF	TGCAGTGCTAGGCAGTCGAACACCGGGGAGCTGTTTTTT
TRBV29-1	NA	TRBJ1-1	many	CSVAGTGEAFF	TGCAGCGTCGCCGGGACGGGTGAAGCTTTCTTT
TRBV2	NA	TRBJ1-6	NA	CASSEGGPGDSPLHF	TGTGCCAGCAGTGAAGGGGGGCCGGGAGATTCACCCCTCCACTTT
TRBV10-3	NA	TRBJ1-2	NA	CAISEWEGSYTF	TGTGCCATCAGTGAATGGGAGGGGAGCTACACCTTC
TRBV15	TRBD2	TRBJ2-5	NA	CTTSRGAGVVETQYF	TGTACCACCAGCAGAGGGGCGGGAGTGGTGGAGACCCAGTACTTC
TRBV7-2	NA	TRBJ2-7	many	CASSLRYSYEQYF	TGTGCCAGCAGCTTAAGGTACTCCTACGAGCAGTACTTC
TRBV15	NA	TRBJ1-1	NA	CATSIPYTEAFF	TGTGCCACCAGCATCCCGTACACTGAAGCTTTCTTT
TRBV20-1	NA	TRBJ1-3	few	CSARAPTRTGNTIYF	TGCAGTGCTAGAGCTCCCACGAGGACTGGAAACACCATATATTTT
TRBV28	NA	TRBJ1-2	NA	CASSLGGQTANYGYTF	TGTGCCAGCAGTTTGGGTGGGCAAACTGCTAACTATGGCTACACCTTC
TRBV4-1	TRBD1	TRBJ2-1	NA	CASSKVRDSKQFF	TGCGCCAGCAGCAAAGTAAGGGACAGCAAGCAGTTCTTC
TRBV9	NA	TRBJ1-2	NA	CASSIGSGRHNYGYTF	TGTGCCAGCAGCATCGGGTCGGGACGCCATAACTATGGCTACACCTTC
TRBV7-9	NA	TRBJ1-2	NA	CASSPGEANYGYTF	TGTGCCAGCAGCCCAGGCGAAGCTAACTATGGCTACACCTTC
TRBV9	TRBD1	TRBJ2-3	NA	CASSVGQGVLGWDTQYF	TGTGCCAGCAGCGTAGGTCAGGGGGTCCTCGGTTGGGATACGCAGTATTTT
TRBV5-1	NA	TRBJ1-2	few	CASSLGDIIYGYTF	TGCGCCAGCAGCTTGGGGGACATAATTTATGGCTACACCTTC
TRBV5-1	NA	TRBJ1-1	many	CASSPGGRENTEAFF	TGCGCCAGCAGCCCCGGCGGCCGGGAGAACACTGAAGCTTTCTTT
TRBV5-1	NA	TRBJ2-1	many	CASSLQLGHNEQFF	TGCGCCAGCAGCTTGCAGTTGGGGCACAATGAGCAGTTCTTC
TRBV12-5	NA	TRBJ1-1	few	CASGLKGTEAFF	TGTGCTAGTGGTTTAAAGGGCACTGAAGCTTTCTTT
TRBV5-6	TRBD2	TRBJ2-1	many	CASSRLAGRSNEQFF	TGTGCCAGCAGCAGGTTAGCGGGAAGGAGCAATGAGCAGTTCTTC
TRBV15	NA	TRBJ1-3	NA	CAARGGGSGNTIYF	TGTGCCGCCCGAGGAGGGGGCTCTGGAAACACCATATATTTT
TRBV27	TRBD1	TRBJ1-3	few	CASSGPGQSGNTIYF	TGTGCCAGCAGTGGTCCGGGACAGTCTGGAAACACCATATATTTT
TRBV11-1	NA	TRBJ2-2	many	CASSLIQGTGELFF	TGTGCCAGCAGCTTAATCCAGGGCACCGGGGAGCTGTTTTTT
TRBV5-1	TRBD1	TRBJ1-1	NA	CASSLELWTGVMYRDTEAFF	TGCGCCAGCAGCTTGGAACTTTGGACAGGGGTAATGTATAGGGACACTGAAGCTTTCTTT
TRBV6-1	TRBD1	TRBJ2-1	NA	CASRPGQNNEQFF	TGTGCCAGCAGACCGGGACAGAACAATGAGCAGTTCTTC
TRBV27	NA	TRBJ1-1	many	CASSLSGWKNTEAFF	TGTGCCAGCAGTTTATCGGGTTGGAAGAACACTGAAGCTTTCTTT
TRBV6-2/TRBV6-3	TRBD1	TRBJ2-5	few	CASSGTGRGSQETQYF	TGTGCCAGCAGCGGGACAGGGCGGGGGAGTCAAGAGACCCAGTACTTC
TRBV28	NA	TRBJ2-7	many	CASRDFHYEQYF	TGTGCCAGCAGGGACTTCCACTACGAGCAGTACTTC
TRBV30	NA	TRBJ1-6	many	CAWSESYNSPLHF	TGTGCCTGGAGTGAAAGCTATAATTCACCCCTCCACTTT
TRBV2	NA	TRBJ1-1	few	CASTDREFEAFF	TGTGCCAGCACTGATCGGGAGTTTGAAGCTTTCTTT
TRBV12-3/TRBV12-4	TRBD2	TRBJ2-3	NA	CASSDASGGAGDTQYF	TGTGCCAGCAGTGACGCGAGCGGGGGGGCGGGAGATACGCAGTATTTT
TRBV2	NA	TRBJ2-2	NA	CASSPPRGQAGELFF	TGTGCCAGCAGTCCCCCCCGGGGCCAGGCCGGGGAGCTGTTTTTT